The present TCR beta chain was sequenced within a study of shared clonotypes between healthy human individuals. General study points: Depth of sequencing was expected to influence donor clonotype sharing.

Germline V gene sequence: CDR1 MGHRA, CDR2 YSYEKL. The length of the CDR3 is 14 residues. With 4 bases clipped from V and 4 bases from J, the junction kept 4 bases outside the gene matches. As to this clone: Its antigen is not identified.

Here immunoSEQ multiplex PCR was the method, and the copy in TCRdb shows in-frame clones only, minus some. The sample has more than 2 million clones; about 95% are singletons. Only CD45RO-negative cells positively selected for CCR7 counted as naive CD8 cells, so terminally differentiated effector memory CD45RA+ cells were excluded. All donors qualified as healthy HIV-negative adults and had experienced no recent acute infections or vaccinations. The TCR was taken from a man aged 18 to 30 in good health. Input material: naive CD8+ T cells sorted from blood. The rearrangement joins TRBV4-1 to TRBJ1-3; 7 positions match TRBD1. The DNA of the CDR3 is TGCGCCAGCAGCCTAACAGGGGTAGGAAACACCATATATTTT. Its protein product is CASSLTGVGNTIYF.